One and the same sample provided the 5 T cell receptor beta chains below, sequenced in a study of cytotoxic CD8 clonotypes in ibrutinib-treated CLL. Sequencing was performed with immunoSEQ multiplex PCR; in TCRdb, only in-frame clones are kept and a portion is missing. The sample has about 130,000 clones, 79% seen once. Sequenced here: PBMCs, sampled after 12 months of ibrutinib treatment. Receptors originate from a human donor with chronic lymphocytic leukemia.

This chain connects TRBV6-6 to TRBJ1-2; weak D call: TRBD1 (6 bases). The CDR3 spans 16 residues. The V gene's germline CDR1 is MNHNY and CDR2 SVGAGI (reference sequence). V gave up 2 bases and J gave up 1 base, with 14 bases separating them. In nucleotides, the CDR3 is TGTGCCAGCAGTTACATAGGCAGGGGAATTAACTATGGCTACACCTTC. It encodes CASSYIGRGINYGYTF.

The chain employs TRBV30 and TRBJ1-3; D unclear. The CDR3 runs to 12 residues. V dropped 5 bases and J dropped 7 bases, with 12 bases sitting between them. Germline V gene sequence: CDR1 GTSNPN, CDR2 SVGIG (reference sequence). CDR3 DNA: TGTGCCTGGGTCCCCCGAGGTAACACCATATATTTT. This codes for CAWVPRGNTIYF.

This clone was recorded only once. J is TRBJ2-3 and V is TRBV27, with 8 bases fitting TRBD1. The CDR3 sequence is 13 residues long. J was trimmed by 6 bases and V by 4 bases; bases with no gene match: 3. Germline CDR1 and CDR2: MNHEY and SMNVEV (reference sequence). The CDR3 region has the DNA TGTGCCAGCAGTTGGAGACAGGGGGATACGCAGTATTTT. It translates to CASSWRQGDTQYF.

The V and J genes are TRBV23-1 and TRBJ2-7, with D unclear. TRBV23-1 belongs to the ORF category, with a function that is uncertain. Trimming took 4 bases from V and 2 from J, leaving 18 bases between them. This CDR3 is built from 16 residues. CDR3 DNA sequence: TGCGCCAGCAGTCCCCGCTACTTTGACTGGACCTACGAGCAGTACTTC. The encoded protein is CASSPRYFDWTYEQYF.

This chain joins TRBV5-1 and TRBJ1-4, with a tentative D call TRBD1 (6 bases). The CDR3 extends over 14 amino acids. Trimming left V 0 bases short and J 8 bases short, with 11 bases between. From germline, CDR1 is SGHRS and CDR2 YFSETQ. The CDR3 DNA sequence: TGCGCCAGCAGCTTGGAACAGGGTGGGGAAAAACTGTTTTTT. Translating gives CASSLEQGGEKLFF.